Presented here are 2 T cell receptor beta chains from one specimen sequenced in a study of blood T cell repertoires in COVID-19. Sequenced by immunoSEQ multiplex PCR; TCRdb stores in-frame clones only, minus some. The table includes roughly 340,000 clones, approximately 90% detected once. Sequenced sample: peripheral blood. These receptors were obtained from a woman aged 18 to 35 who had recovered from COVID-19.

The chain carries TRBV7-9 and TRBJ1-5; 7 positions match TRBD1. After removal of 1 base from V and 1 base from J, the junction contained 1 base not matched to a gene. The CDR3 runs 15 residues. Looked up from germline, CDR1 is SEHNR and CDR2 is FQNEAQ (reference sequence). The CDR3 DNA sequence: TGTGCCAGCAGCTTAGAAGGGGGCAGCAATCAGCCCCAGCATTTT. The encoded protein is CASSLEGGSNQPQHF.

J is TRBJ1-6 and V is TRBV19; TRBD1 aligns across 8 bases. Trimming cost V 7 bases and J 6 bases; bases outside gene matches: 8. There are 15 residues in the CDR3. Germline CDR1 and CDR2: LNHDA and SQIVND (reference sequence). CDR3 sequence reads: CASTQITGGNSPLHF. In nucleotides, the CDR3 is TGTGCCAGTACTCAAATAACAGGGGGTAATTCACCCCTCCACTTT. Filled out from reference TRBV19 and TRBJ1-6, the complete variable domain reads DGGITQSPKYLFRKEGQNVTLSCEQNLNHDAMYWYRQDPGQGLRLIYYSQIVNDFQKGDIAEGYSVSREKKESFPLTVTSAQKNPTAFYLCASTQITGGNSPLHFGNGTRLTVT.